The sequence of this TCR beta chain was determined in a study of graft-versus-host responses after intestinal transplantation. The overall study: The study gave all recipients anti-thymocyte globulin induction, then tacrolimus and steroids for roughly 3 years.

V gave up 4 bases and J gave up 2 bases, with 14 bases separating them. Looked up from germline, CDR1 is MNHEY and CDR2 is SMNVEV (reference sequence). The CDR3 runs to 15 residues. Whole-study results and caveats: GvH clone levels peaked in circulation, and this peak was associated with early post-transplant HvG declines. Some GvH clones appeared in ileal mucosa or blood before recipient bone marrow.

Libraries were prepared by immunoSEQ multiplex PCR; TCRdb keeps only in-frame clonotypes and omits some of them. This sample has about 130,000 clones, with nearly 95% found just once. Points on this clone: Antigen unknown.

The chain combines TRBV27 with TRBJ1-2, with a possible D match to TRBD1 (6 bases). The sequence was collected from a human donor who received an intestinal transplant. The sequencing here drew on unstimulated CD4+ T cells sorted from spleen or lymph node cells, taken before intestinal transplant. The CDR3 spells CASSYTTGVNYGYTF. The CDR3 region has the DNA TGTGCCAGCAGTTACACGACAGGAGTGAACTATGGCTACACCTTC.